The next 21 T cell receptor beta chains were all read from a single sample in a study of Graves' ophthalmopathy and Graves' hyperthyroidism. As the template, RNA transcripts were used to amplify TCR beta CDR3 regions. A first-round RT-PCR used HTBI primers, followed by a second-round multiplex PCR. From the multiplex PCR reads, TCRdb called clonotypes with MiXCR, one entry per CDR3 protein. Here the sample spans about 380,000 distinct CDR3 sequences, less than 20% being singletons. The sequenced sample was peripheral blood. These receptor sequences come from a woman aged 18-30 years with stable Graves' hyperthyroidism.

This clonotype was seen a handful of times. This chain connects TRBV7-9 to TRBJ2-4; D possibly matches TRBD1 or TRBD2 (5 bases each). This CDR3 has 14 amino acids. Trimming removed 4 bases from V and 8 bases from J, with 15 bases in between. Germline V gives CDR1 SEHNR, CDR2 FQNEAQ (reference sequence). As DNA, the CDR3 is TGTGCCAGCAGCTCCGGGACGTCGGCAGACATTCAGTACTTC. It yields the protein CASSSGTSADIQYF.

This clonotype was counted many times. The chain recombines TRBV6-5 with TRBJ1-2, with a possible D match to TRBD1 (5 bases). Germline V gene sequence: CDR1 MNHEY, CDR2 SVGAGI. V gave up 0 bases and J gave up 4 bases, with 9 bases separating them. The CDR3 sequence is 14 residues long. CDR3 sequence (DNA): TGTGCCAGCAGTTACTCGGACATCGGCTATGGCTACACCTTC. Translation gives CASSYSDIGYGYTF.

This clonotype was seen at least ten times. The chain combines TRBV29-1 with TRBJ2-2; TRBD1 might be the D (6 bases). Germline CDR1 and CDR2: SQVTM and ANQGSEA. V shed 7 bases and J shed 0 bases, with 9 bases lying between them. This CDR3 is 13 amino acids long. This chain's CDR3 is CSGQATNTGELFF. DNA for the CDR3: TGCAGCGGACAGGCCACGAACACCGGGGAGCTGTTTTTT.

This clonotype has at least ten counts. The chain carries TRBV6-2 or TRBV6-3 and TRBJ2-5; TRBD1 agrees at 7 bases. This CDR3 is 16 amino acids long. CDR1 and CDR2 (germline): MNHEY, SVGEGT. J gave up 2 bases and V 2 bases, and 8 bases lay outside the gene matches. CDR3 protein: CASSYVPGTVQETQYF. The CDR3 nucleotides are TGTGCCAGCAGTTACGTCCCCGGGACAGTTCAAGAGACCCAGTACTTC.

The chain recombines TRBV7-2 with TRBJ2-5; 7 bases map to TRBD1. V lost 5 bases to trimming and J lost 7 bases; unmatched junction nucleotides: 7. Germline V gene data show CDR1 as SGHTA and CDR2 as FQGNSA. This CDR3 is built from 13 residues. The CDR3 reads CASSATGMMTQYF. DNA of the CDR3: TGTGCCAGCAGCGCGACAGGGATGATGACCCAGTACTTC.

There are many counts of this clonotype. This chain connects TRBV6-5 to TRBJ1-5, with 7 positions matching TRBD1. Germline values: CDR1 MNHEY, CDR2 SVGAGI. The V and J ends lost 6 bases and 5 bases, in that order; junction bases with no gene match: 4. CDR3 length: 13 residues. This chain's CDR3 is CASRRDSHQPQHF. The CDR3 nucleotides read TGTGCCAGCAGACGGGACAGTCATCAGCCCCAGCATTTT.

This clonotype has a count of ten or more. J is TRBJ2-7 and V is TRBV7-8; 7 bases fit TRBD1. The CDR3 has 16 residues. The trim removed 4 bases at V and 2 bases at J, leaving 11 bases unmatched. Germline assignment: CDR1 SGHVS and CDR2 FQNEAQ. The CDR3 region is CASSSTLGQKAYEQYF. As DNA, the CDR3 is TGTGCCAGCAGCTCTACCCTGGGACAGAAGGCCTACGAGCAGTACTTC.

This clonotype occurred a few times. This sequence joins TRBV6-2 or TRBV6-3 and TRBJ1-5, with D unresolved. The ends were cut back, 6 bases at V and 7 bases at J, with 13 bases in the middle. This CDR3 region has 13 residues. Germline lookup yields CDR1 MNHEY and CDR2 SVGEGT. CDR3 bases: TGTGCCAGCAGCTATACGGTGCAACAGCCCCAGCATTTT. Protein product: CASSYTVQQPQHF.

This clonotype was counted many times. V usage is TRBV28 and J usage is TRBJ2-5; 10 nucleotides agree with TRBD2. Germline V gene lookup returns CDR1 MDHEN and CDR2 SYDVKM. The trim removed 10 bases at V and 2 bases at J, leaving 10 bases unmatched. The CDR3 spans 15 residues. CDR3 sequence reads: CATSRLAGFQETQYF. As DNA, the CDR3 is TGTGCCACCTCTAGACTAGCGGGTTTTCAAGAGACCCAGTACTTC.

This clonotype has a handful of counts. The V and J genes are TRBV6-1 and TRBJ2-2, with D hard to call. In germline, CDR1 is MNHNS, CDR2 SASEGT. The CDR3 is 15 residues long. V lost 4 bases and J lost 6, with 15 bases in between. This CDR3 reads CASSAATDSPGELFF. The CDR3 coding sequence is TGTGCCAGCAGTGCCGCTACAGACTCCCCCGGGGAGCTGTTTTTT.

In this sample, this clonotype turned up many times. This chain connects TRBV7-8 to TRBJ1-1; D is uncertain. The V and J ends lost 5 bases and 0 bases respectively, with 13 bases between them. The germline V gene encodes CDR1 SGHVS and CDR2 FQNEAQ. The CDR3 has 15 residues. The CDR3 DNA reads TGTGCCAGCAGCGTAGGGATCCTCATGAACACTGAAGCTTTCTTT. Translating gives CASSVGILMNTEAFF.

This clonotype came up many times. The gene calls are TRBV24-1 and TRBJ1-5; the D gene is possibly TRBD1 (5 bases). CDR1 is KGHDR, CDR2 SFDVKD, per germline. Trimming stripped 7 bases from V and 2 bases from J, with 23 bases between. CDR3 length: 18 amino acids. The CDR3 DNA follows: TGTGCCACCAGACAGGCGGTCGGTGGCGAGTATTGCAATCAGCCCCAGCATTTT. Amino acids: CATRQAVGGEYCNQPQHF.

Comment on this clonotype: One end of the junction does not line up with germline, which may come from a read error. This sequence joins TRBV27 and TRBJ1-5; tentative D call: TRBD1 (6 bases). Germline V gives CDR1 MNHEY, CDR2 SMNVEV (reference sequence). The CDR3 has 16 amino acids. This CDR3 reads CASRNGGAGGNQPKHF. CDR3 DNA sequence: TGTGCCAGCCGGAACGGGGGGGCTGGCGGCAATCAGCCCAAGCATTTT.

This clonotype was counted ten times or more. The chain joins TRBV9 to TRBJ1-2; D is uncertain. The CDR3 sequence is 13 residues long. CDR1 and CDR2 from the germline V gene are SGDLS and YYNGEE. V was trimmed by 0 bases and J by 6 bases, leaving 9 bases between them. The CDR3 bases are TGTGCCAGCAGCGTAGCGGTAGGGCATGGCTACACCTTC. It translates to CASSVAVGHGYTF.

The V gene is TRBV3-1, the J gene TRBJ2-7; TRBD2 matches 10 bases. The CDR3 spans 17 residues. CDR1 and CDR2 from the germline V gene are LGHDT and YNNKEL (reference sequence). V was clipped by 3 bases and J by 3 bases; unmatched bases: 11. The CDR3 loop reads CASSQAIAGGRYYEQYF. Written as DNA, the CDR3 is TGTGCCAGCAGCCAGGCGATAGCGGGGGGTAGGTACTACGAGCAGTACTTC.

This clonotype has at least ten counts. This chain links TRBV20-1 with TRBJ1-1; D is undetermined. In germline, CDR1 is DFQATT, CDR2 SNEGSKA (reference sequence). The length of the CDR3 is 12 residues. The ends were cut back, 3 bases at V and 7 bases at J, with 12 bases in the middle. The CDR3, as DNA: TGCAGTGCTAGGGTAGGGTGGGATGAAGCTTTCTTT. Protein product: CSARVGWDEAFF.

Many counts were recorded for this clonotype. V gene TRBV29-1 combines with J gene TRBJ1-2; 7 nucleotides match TRBD1. Germline-derived CDR1 and CDR2 are SQVTM and ANQGSEA. This CDR3 region has 12 residues. V lost 3 bases, J lost 7 bases, and 5 bases stayed unmatched. CDR3 bases: TGCAGCGTTGAGACAGGGCCTGGTGGCTACACCTTC. Encoded protein: CSVETGPGGYTF.

The chain joins TRBV11-3 to TRBJ1-1, with D possibly TRBD1 on 6 matching bases. V lost 8 bases, J lost 5 bases, and 18 bases lay in between. Looked up from germline, CDR1 is SGHNT and CDR2 is YENEEA. This CDR3 region has 14 residues. The CDR3 DNA reads TGTGCCAGCGGAGAGGGCAGGGGAACGACTGAAGCTTTCTTT. Protein sequence: CASGEGRGTTEAFF.

Details on this clonotype: The junction shows a germline mismatch at one end, possibly a read error. The rearrangement uses TRBV6-2 or TRBV6-3 and TRBJ2-2, with 9 positions matching TRBD2. The CDR3 totals 18 residues. Germline CDR1 and CDR2: MNHEY and SVGEGT. DNA of the CDR3: TGTGCCAGCAGTTCAGAGGGGCTAGCGGGGAGGTACACCGGGGAGCTGTGTTTT. Translation: CASSSEGLAGRYTGELCF.

V is TRBV3-1 and J is TRBJ1-2; D uncertain. Between the trimmed V and J ends, which lost 4 bases and 3 bases, there was a span of 12 bases. This CDR3 spans 14 amino acids. Germline loops: CDR1 LGHDT, CDR2 YNNKEL (reference sequence). The CDR3 is CASSLVTQDYGYTF. The CDR3 DNA is TGTGCCAGCAGCCTAGTGACCCAGGACTATGGCTACACCTTC.

This clonotype was seen at least ten times. The gene calls are TRBV18 and TRBJ1-2, with D uncertain. The V and J ends lost 4 bases and 7 bases respectively, with 16 bases between them. CDR3 length: 14 residues. Germline V gene data show CDR1 as KGHSH and CDR2 as LQKENI. The CDR3 sequence is CASSLTDGVTGYTF. CDR3 nucleotides: TGTGCCAGCTCACTGACGGACGGGGTGACTGGCTACACCTTC. The complete variable domain, with remaining parts taken from reference TRBV18 and TRBJ1-2, reads NAGVMQNPRHLVRRRGQEARLRCSPMKGHSHVYWYRQLPEEGLKFMVYLQKENIIDESGMPKERFSAEFPKEGPSILRIQQVVRGDSAAYFCASSLTDGVTGYTFGSGTRLTVV.